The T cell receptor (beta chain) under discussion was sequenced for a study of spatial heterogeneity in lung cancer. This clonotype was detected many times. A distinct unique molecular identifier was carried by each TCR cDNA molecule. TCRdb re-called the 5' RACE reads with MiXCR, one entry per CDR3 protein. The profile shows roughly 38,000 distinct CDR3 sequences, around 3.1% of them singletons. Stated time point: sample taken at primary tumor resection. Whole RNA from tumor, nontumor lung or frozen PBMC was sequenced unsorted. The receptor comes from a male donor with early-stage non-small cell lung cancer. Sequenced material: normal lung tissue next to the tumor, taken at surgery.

The CDR3, as DNA: TGTGCCAGCAGTGTGGAGAGCAATCAGCCCCAGCATTTT. Amino acids: CASSVESNQPQHF. The rearrangement links TRBV3-1 to TRBJ1-5, with D hard to call. The CDR3 covers 13 residues. The V gene lost 6 bases and the J gene lost 1 base, with 7 bases spanning the gap. Germline values: CDR1 LGHDT, CDR2 YNNKEL (reference sequence). Together with reference TRBV3-1 and TRBJ1-5, the CDR3 gives the full variable domain: DTAVSQTPKYLVTQMGNDKSIKCEQNLGHDTMYWYKQDSKKFLKIMFSYNNKELIINETVPNRFSPKSPDKAHLNLHINSLELGDSAVYFCASSVESNQPQHFGDGTRLSIL.